These 6 T cell receptor beta chains share one sample of origin, sequenced in a study of blood T cells in healthy people across ages. A second PCR, run for about 7 to 11 cycles, used a sample-barcoded 5' primer plus a J-beta primer mix. TCRdb itself ran the 5' RACE reads through MiXCR, one entry per CDR3 protein. The data contain hundreds of thousands of distinct CDR3 sequences, 56% of them seen just once; the ten biggest clones take up roughly 26%. Sequenced material: blood. The receptors here all came from a man aged 35 to 55 in good health.

As to this clonotype: One junction end does not reproduce the germline sequence, and a read error may be involved. The chain joins TRBV7-9 to TRBJ1-4; 8 nucleotides align to TRBD1. This CDR3 spans 16 amino acids. Germline V gene lookup returns CDR1 SEHNR and CDR2 FQNEAQ (reference sequence). The DNA for the CDR3 is TGTGCCGGCAGCCGGAGTAAAACAGGGGGTAATGAAAAACTGTTTTTT. This codes for CAGSRSKTGGNEKLFF.

This sequence joins TRBV7-8 and TRBJ2-5; D assignment may be TRBD1 or TRBD2 (5 bases each). Trimming shortened V by 5 bases and J by 2 bases, and 18 bases separated the two germline ends. Germline V lookup: CDR1 SGHVS, CDR2 FQNEAQ. The CDR3 is 16 amino acids. DNA of the CDR3: TGTGCCAGCAGCCGGAACTGGGGGAGCAAACAAGAGACCCAGTACTTC. Encoded protein: CASSRNWGSKQETQYF.

The sample holds a few counts of this clonotype. V and J are TRBV11-3 and TRBJ2-6, with D uncertain. V was trimmed by 2 bases and J by 1 base, leaving 6 bases between them. CDR3 length equals 15 residues. Germline values: CDR1 SGHNT, CDR2 YENEEA. The CDR3 bases are TGTGCCAGCAGCTTACACGGATCTGGGGCCAACGTCCTGACTTTC. Its protein product is CASSLHGSGANVLTF.

This chain uses TRBV20-1 with TRBJ2-1, with 11 positions matching TRBD2. Losses at the gene ends were 6 bases for V and 6 bases for J; bases not matched to a gene: 10. Per the germline V gene, CDR1 is DFQATT and CDR2 is SNEGSKA (reference sequence). The CDR3 spans 15 residues. CDR3 loop: CSAVHTSGRSNEQFF. CDR3 coding DNA: TGCAGTGCCGTACATACTAGCGGGAGATCCAATGAGCAGTTCTTC.

This chain joins TRBV28 and TRBJ1-5; 10 bases map to TRBD1. The CDR3 spans 15 residues. Per germline, CDR1 MDHEN and CDR2 SYDVKM. V shed 5 bases and J 5 bases; nucleotides not matched to a gene: 6. CDR3 amino acids: CASSMGQGTHQPQHF. The CDR3 nucleotides are TGTGCCAGCAGTATGGGACAGGGGACGCATCAGCCCCAGCATTTT.

This rearrangement joins TRBV6-6 to TRBJ1-5; unclear D gene. With 6 bases removed from V and 7 bases from J, the gap between germline ends came to 10 bases. Germline V gives CDR1 MNHNY, CDR2 SVGAGI (reference sequence). The CDR3 is 12 residues long. CDR3 region: CASRGIWQPQHF. The CDR3, as DNA: TGTGCCAGCAGGGGGATTTGGCAGCCCCAGCATTTT.